The 27 T cell receptor beta chains given below trace back to one sample, sequenced in a study of OX40 agonist ivuxolimab in advanced cancers. Sequencing was performed with immunoSEQ multiplex PCR; in TCRdb, only in-frame clones are kept and a portion is missing. Of around 60,000 clones in the sample, 87% were seen once. Here the sequenced sample was CD4+ or CD8+ T cells sorted from blood, taken in a trial of the OX40 agonist ivuxolimab. The receptor source for this set is an adult with an advanced solid tumor such as melanoma, head and neck, liver or kidney cancer.

The rearrangement joins TRBV7-9 to TRBJ1-5, with 7 bases that match TRBD1. V shed 4 bases, J shed 5 bases, and the junction held 11 bases outside the gene matches. The V gene's germline CDR1 is SEHNR and CDR2 FQNEAQ (reference sequence). The CDR3 extends over 16 amino acids. For the CDR3, the DNA is TGTGCCAGCAGCTCTTACCGACAGGGTTTGTATCAGCCCCAGCATTTT. The encoded protein is CASSSYRQGLYQPQHF.

The chain joins TRBV7-2 to TRBJ2-1; 12 nucleotides align to TRBD2. Germline CDR1 reads SGHTA; CDR2 reads FQGNSA. Trimming at V came to 5 bases and at J to 10 bases, leaving 9 bases not matched to a gene. The CDR3 length is 15 residues. The CDR3 DNA reads TGTGCCAGCAGCGCTGCTAGCGGGAGGGCCGGAGAGCAGTTCTTC. It encodes CASSAASGRAGEQFF.

The V gene is TRBV19, the J gene TRBJ1-4, with D maybe TRBD1 (6 bases). The germline V gene encodes CDR1 LNHDA and CDR2 SQIVND (reference sequence). The CDR3 has 14 residues. Trimming pared 5 bases from V and 6 bases from J, leaving 13 bases between. The CDR3 loop is CASSARDTYEKLFF. Written as DNA, the CDR3 is TGTGCCAGTAGTGCCCGGGACACCTATGAAAAACTGTTTTTT.

This rearrangement joins TRBV15 to TRBJ2-3, with TRBD2 matching 8 bases. Per germline, CDR1 LNHNV and CDR2 YYDKDF (reference sequence). J gave up 6 bases and V 3 bases, and 11 bases lay outside the gene matches. The CDR3 is made up of 16 amino acids. CDR3 bases: TGTGCCACCAGCAGTGGGACTAGGGGGGCCGGCGATACGCAGTATTTT. This codes for CATSSGTRGAGDTQYF.

The rearrangement links TRBV7-8 to TRBJ2-3; TRBD2 agrees at 13 bases. Germline CDR1 reads SGHVS; CDR2 reads FQNEAQ. J gave up 0 bases and V 5 bases, and 2 bases lay outside the gene matches. CDR3 length: 16 residues. The CDR3 DNA follows: TGTGCCAGCAGCCAGGGACTAGCGGGAAGCACAGATACGCAGTATTTT. Translating gives CASSQGLAGSTDTQYF.

The chain uses TRBV7-9 and TRBJ2-3; TRBD2 agrees at 7 bases. There are 15 residues in the CDR3. Germline trimming cut 4 bases from V and 3 bases from J; bases unmatched to any gene: 7. Germline-derived CDR1 and CDR2 are SEHNR and FQNEAQ (reference sequence). CDR3 bases: TGTGCCAGCAGCTGGGGACTTAGCGGGACAGATACGCAGTATTTT. This sequence encodes CASSWGLSGTDTQYF.

V usage is TRBV6-5 and J usage is TRBJ1-6, with a weak D call TRBD1 (6 bases). Trimming took 2 bases from V and 6 from J, leaving 8 bases between them. The CDR3 runs 14 residues. Germline values: CDR1 MNHEY, CDR2 SVGAGI. The CDR3 protein is CASSYRGSNSPLHF. CDR3 nucleotide sequence: TGTGCCAGCAGTTACAGGGGGTCTAATTCACCCCTCCACTTT.

The rearrangement links TRBV28 to TRBJ1-5; 7 bases fit TRBD1. Losses at the gene ends were 4 bases for V and 3 bases for J; bases not matched to a gene: 3. CDR3 length: 14 residues. Per the germline V gene, CDR1 is MDHEN and CDR2 is SYDVKM. The CDR3 sequence is CASSSGQHNQPQHF. For the CDR3, the DNA is TGTGCCAGCAGTTCGGGACAGCACAATCAGCCCCAGCATTTT.

This chain connects TRBV28 to TRBJ2-7; D gene ambiguous. The CDR3 has 10 residues. CDR1 MDHEN and CDR2 SYDVKM come from the germline V gene. Trimming shortened V by 4 bases and J by 6 bases, and 4 bases separated the two germline ends. The CDR3 here is CASSYTEQYF. CDR3 bases: TGTGCCAGCAGTTACACCGAGCAGTACTTC.

This clone was recorded once. The gene calls are TRBV6-5 and TRBJ1-1; D gene unclear. Per germline, CDR1 MNHEY and CDR2 SVGAGI. The V end lost 5 bases, the J end lost 5 bases, and 9 bases lay between the germline ends. The CDR3 runs 12 residues. DNA for the CDR3: TGTGCCAGCAGTGCAGTGGGGACTGAAGCTTTCTTT. Protein: CASSAVGTEAFF.

The chain carries TRBV14 and TRBJ2-7; 8 nucleotides line up with TRBD2. Germline V lookup: CDR1 SGHDN, CDR2 FVKESK. V gave up 1 base and J gave up 4 bases; unmatched junction bases: 6. This CDR3 comprises 15 residues. CDR3 residues: CASSQGLAGGYEQYF. For the CDR3, the DNA is TGTGCCAGCAGCCAAGGTCTAGCGGGCGGATACGAGCAGTACTTC. Based on the CDR3 plus reference TRBV14 and TRBJ2-7, the full variable domain is EAGVTQFPSHSVIEKGQTVTLRCDPISGHDNLYWYRRVMGKEIKFLLHFVKESKQDESGMPNNRFLAERTGGTYSTLKVQPAELEDSGVYFCASSQGLAGGYEQYFGPGTRLTVT.

The V call is TRBV5-1, the J call TRBJ2-1; maybe TRBD2 (5 bases). The V gene lost 0 bases and the J gene lost 7 bases, with 8 bases spanning the gap. The germline gives CDR1 SGHRS, CDR2 YFSETQ. The CDR3 has 13 residues. The CDR3 sequence is CASSLVGGNEQFF. The CDR3 bases are TGCGCCAGCAGCTTGGTAGGCGGGAATGAGCAGTTCTTC.

The J gene is TRBJ2-1, the V gene TRBV19; D uncertain. The CDR3 sequence is 15 residues long. V shed 4 bases and J shed 5 bases, with 15 bases lying between them. CDR1 is LNHDA, CDR2 SQIVND, per germline (reference sequence). CDR3 bases: TGTGCCAGTAGTAATCTGGGCGATTTCCACAATGAGCAGTTCTTC. Translated: CASSNLGDFHNEQFF.

The gene calls are TRBV10-3 and TRBJ2-2; 7 nucleotides line up with TRBD2. With 7 bases clipped from V and 3 bases from J, the junction kept 8 bases outside the gene matches. The CDR3 extends over 15 amino acids. Germline V gene sequence: CDR1 ENHRY, CDR2 SYGVKD. The CDR3 region has the DNA TGTGCCATCAAGGGAGGGGCAATTGACACCGGGGAGCTGTTTTTT. This translates into CAIKGGAIDTGELFF.

The chain employs TRBV4-3 and TRBJ2-1; TRBD2 agrees at 7 bases. The J segment lost 0 bases and the V segment lost 4 bases, leaving 6 bases of the junction unmatched. The CDR3 is 16 residues long. Germline V gene sequence: CDR1 LGHNA, CDR2 YSLEER. CDR3 protein: CASSLWGGSSYNEQFF. The CDR3 coding sequence is TGCGCCAGCAGCCTCTGGGGAGGGAGCTCCTACAATGAGCAGTTCTTC.

CDR3 nucleotide sequence: TGCGCCAGCAGCCCGGAGACTAGCGGCAATGAGCAGTTCTTC. Amino acids: CASSPETSGNEQFF. V and J are TRBV5-1 and TRBJ2-1, with 9 bases identical to TRBD2. The length of the CDR3 is 14 residues. Trimming removed 4 bases from V and 6 bases from J; junction bases left unmatched: 5. The germline CDR1 and CDR2 sequences are SGHRS and YFSETQ.

This sequence joins TRBV11-3 and TRBJ2-1, with D unclear. The V end was cut by 2 bases, the J end by 5 bases, with 4 bases between. Germline V gene sequence: CDR1 SGHNT, CDR2 YENEEA. This CDR3 contains 12 residues. In DNA form, the CDR3 reads TGTGCCAGCAGCTTATCCGACAATGAGCAGTTCTTC. This encodes CASSLSDNEQFF.

The CDR3 DNA reads as TGTGCCAGTAGCGGAACATCCTACGAGCAGTACTTC. Protein: CASSGTSYEQYF. The genes are TRBV19 and TRBJ2-7; D is unresolved. The V end lost 6 bases, the J end lost 1 base, and 7 bases lay between the germline ends. The CDR3 spans 12 residues. The germline gives CDR1 LNHDA, CDR2 SQIVND (reference sequence).

The gene calls are TRBV6-5 and TRBJ2-7, with 9 bases fitting TRBD2. CDR1 MNHEY and CDR2 SVGAGI come from the germline V gene. CDR3 length: 14 amino acids. V shed 4 bases, J shed 2 bases, and the junction held 3 bases outside the gene matches. CDR3: CASSSTSGTYEQYF. As DNA, the CDR3 is TGTGCCAGCAGTTCGACTAGCGGAACCTACGAGCAGTACTTC.

The rearrangement links TRBV5-6 to TRBJ2-1, with D tentatively TRBD1 (5 bases). Trimming took 4 bases from V and 3 from J, leaving 8 bases between them. The V gene's germline CDR1 is SGHDT and CDR2 YYEEEE. CDR3 length: 13 amino acids. DNA of the CDR3: TGTGCCAGCAGCCCAGGGTACTACAATGAGCAGTTCTTC. Its protein is CASSPGYYNEQFF.

The J gene is TRBJ2-7, the V gene TRBV11-2, with TRBD1 matching over 9 bases. J lost 6 bases, V lost 4 bases, and 7 bases had no gene match. Per the germline V gene, CDR1 is SGHAT and CDR2 is FQNNGV. This CDR3 has 14 residues. The CDR3 DNA reads as TGTGCCAGCAGCTCCGGACAGGGGATCGGCGAGCAGTACTTC. Its translation is CASSSGQGIGEQYF.

The chain employs TRBV2 and TRBJ1-2; D is possibly TRBD1 (6 bases). The CDR3 is made up of 13 amino acids. V lost 4 bases and J lost 0, with 6 bases in between. CDR1 SNHLY and CDR2 FYNNEI come from the germline V gene. CDR3 DNA: TGTGCCAGCAGTGGGGACACTAACTATGGCTACACCTTC. It yields the protein CASSGDTNYGYTF.

V is TRBV27 and J is TRBJ1-4, with a tentative D call TRBD1 (5 bases). Looked up from germline, CDR1 is MNHEY and CDR2 is SMNVEV (reference sequence). The CDR3 has 15 residues. The V gene lost 5 bases and the J gene lost 7 bases, with 17 bases spanning the gap. CDR3 bases: TGTGCCAGCAGTCACCGGGACTTTCCCCCTGAAAAACTGTTTTTT. This codes for CASSHRDFPPEKLFF. The complete variable domain, with remaining parts taken from reference TRBV27 and TRBJ1-4, reads EAQVTQNPRYLITVTGKKLTVTCSQNMNHEYMSWYRQDPGLGLRQIYYSMNVEVTDKGDVPEGYKVSRKEKRNFPLILESPSPNQTSLYFCASSHRDFPPEKLFFGSGTQLSVL.

This chain uses TRBV5-6 with TRBJ2-7; 15 bases are shared with TRBD2. V dropped 4 bases and J dropped 4; count of bases not matched to a gene: 12. Germline assignment: CDR1 SGHDT and CDR2 YYEEEE. The CDR3 is 18 amino acids. The DNA for the CDR3 is TGTGCCAGCAGCCTACGCCTCTATGGGACTAGCGGGAGGTACGAGCAGTACTTC. It codes for CASSLRLYGTSGRYEQYF.

This rearrangement joins TRBV23-1 to TRBJ2-7, with TRBD2 matching 13 bases. TRBV23-1 is filed as an ORF, its function uncertain. The V and J ends lost 4 bases and 2 bases, in that order; junction bases with no gene match: 2. This CDR3 contains 15 residues. In nucleotides, the CDR3 is TGCGCCAGCAGTCTAACTAGCGGGAGGGCCTACGAGCAGTACTTC. It specifies CASSLTSGRAYEQYF.

The CDR3 sequence is CATREAVLGNEQFF. The CDR3 nucleotides are TGTGCCACCAGAGAAGCGGTACTGGGGAATGAGCAGTTCTTC. V gene TRBV15 combines with J gene TRBJ2-1, with D possibly TRBD2 on 5 matching bases. CDR1 LNHNV and CDR2 YYDKDF come from the germline V gene (reference sequence). Trimming stripped 6 bases from V and 7 bases from J, with 16 bases between. The CDR3 length is 14 residues. The full variable domain, with the rest looked up from reference TRBV15 and TRBJ2-1, is DAMVIQNPRYQVTQFGKPVTLSCSQTLNHNVMYWYQQKSSQAPKLLFHYYDKDFNNEADTPDNFQSRRPNTSFCFLDIRSPGLGDTAMYLCATREAVLGNEQFFGPGTRLTVL.

This sequence joins TRBV7-9 and TRBJ1-4, with 7 bases that match TRBD1. CDR3 size: 15 residues. The V gene's germline CDR1 is SEHNR and CDR2 FQNEAQ (reference sequence). V shed 8 bases and J 6 bases; nucleotides not matched to a gene: 12. CDR3 residues: CASLPGGGQYEKLFF. CDR3 sequence (DNA): TGTGCCAGCCTGCCAGGGGGTGGCCAATATGAAAAACTGTTTTTT.